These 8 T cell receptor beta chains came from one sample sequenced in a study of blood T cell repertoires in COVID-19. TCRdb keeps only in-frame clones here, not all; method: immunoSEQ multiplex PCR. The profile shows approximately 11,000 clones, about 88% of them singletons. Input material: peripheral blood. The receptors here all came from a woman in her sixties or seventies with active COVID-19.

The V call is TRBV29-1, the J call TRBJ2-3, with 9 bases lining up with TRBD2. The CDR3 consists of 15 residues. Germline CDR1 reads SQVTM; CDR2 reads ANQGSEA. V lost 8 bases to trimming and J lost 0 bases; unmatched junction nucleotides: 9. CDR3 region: CSLMGGGASTDTQYF. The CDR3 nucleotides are TGCAGCTTAATGGGCGGGGGGGCGAGCACAGATACGCAGTATTTT.

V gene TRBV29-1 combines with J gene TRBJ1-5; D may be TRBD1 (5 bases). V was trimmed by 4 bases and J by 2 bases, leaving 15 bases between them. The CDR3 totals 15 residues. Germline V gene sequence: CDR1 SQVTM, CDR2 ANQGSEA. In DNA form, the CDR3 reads TGCAGCGTTGCGGAGGGGTTCCTTGGCAATCAGCCCCAGCATTTT. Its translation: CSVAEGFLGNQPQHF.

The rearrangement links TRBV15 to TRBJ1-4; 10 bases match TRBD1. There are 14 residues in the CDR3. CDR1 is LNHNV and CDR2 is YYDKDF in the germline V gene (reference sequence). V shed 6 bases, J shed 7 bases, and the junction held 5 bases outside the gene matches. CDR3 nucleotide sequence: TGTGCCACCAGGACAGGGGGCGAGGGTGAAAAACTGTTTTTT. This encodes CATRTGGEGEKLFF.

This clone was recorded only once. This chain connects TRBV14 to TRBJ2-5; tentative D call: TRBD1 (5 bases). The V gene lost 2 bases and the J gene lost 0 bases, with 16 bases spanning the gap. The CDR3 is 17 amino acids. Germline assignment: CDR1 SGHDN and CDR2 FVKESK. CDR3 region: CASSQRVGASHQETQYF. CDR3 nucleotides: TGTGCCAGCAGCCAACGCGTAGGGGCTTCACACCAAGAGACCCAGTACTTC. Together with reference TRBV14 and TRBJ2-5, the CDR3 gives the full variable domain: EAGVTQFPSHSVIEKGQTVTLRCDPISGHDNLYWYRRVMGKEIKFLLHFVKESKQDESGMPNNRFLAERTGGTYSTLKVQPAELEDSGVYFCASSQRVGASHQETQYFGPGTRLLVL.

CDR3 protein: CAISGLGPLSGGTQDTQYF. CDR3 sequence (DNA): TGTGCCATCAGTGGCCTTGGGCCTCTTAGCGGGGGGACCCAAGATACGCAGTATTTT. The rearrangement links TRBV10-3 to TRBJ2-3; 10 nucleotides line up with TRBD2. The CDR3 loop spans 19 amino acids. Per the germline V gene, CDR1 is ENHRY and CDR2 is SYGVKD. Losses at the gene ends were 4 bases for V and 5 bases for J; bases not matched to a gene: 18.

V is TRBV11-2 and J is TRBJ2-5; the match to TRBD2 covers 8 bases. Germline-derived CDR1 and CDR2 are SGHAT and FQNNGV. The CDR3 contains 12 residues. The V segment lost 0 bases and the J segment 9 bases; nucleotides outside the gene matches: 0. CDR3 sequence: CASSLEAGAQYF. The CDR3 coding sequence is TGTGCCAGCAGCTTAGAAGCGGGAGCCCAGTACTTC. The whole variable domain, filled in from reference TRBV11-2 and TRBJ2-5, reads EAGVAQSPRYKIIEKRQSVAFWCNPISGHATLYWYQQILGQGPKLLIQFQNNGVVDDSQLPKDRFSAERLKGVDSTLKIQPAKLEDSAVYLCASSLEAGAQYFGPGTRLLVL.

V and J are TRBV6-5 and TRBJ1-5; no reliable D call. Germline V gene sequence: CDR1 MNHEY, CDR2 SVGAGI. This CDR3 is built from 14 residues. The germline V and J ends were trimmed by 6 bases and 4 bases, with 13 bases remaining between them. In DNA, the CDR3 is TGTGCCAGCAGGGCAAATTGGGCGAATCAGCCCCAGCATTTT. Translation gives CASRANWANQPQHF.

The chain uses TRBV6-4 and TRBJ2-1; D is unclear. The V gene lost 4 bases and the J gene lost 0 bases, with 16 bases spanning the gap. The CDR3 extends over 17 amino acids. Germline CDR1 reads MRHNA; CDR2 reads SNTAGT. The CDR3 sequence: CASSAALTKSSYNEQFF. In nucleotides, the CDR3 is TGTGCCAGCAGTGCCGCACTAACTAAGAGCTCCTACAATGAGCAGTTCTTC.